The 6 T cell receptor beta chains in this list originate from one sample, sequenced in a study of TIL therapy for anti-PD-1-resistant metastatic lung cancer. As for time point: pre-treatment sample, taken before nivolumab and TIL therapy. The libraries were made with immunoSEQ v3. The table came from immunoSEQ multiplex PCR; TCRdb's copy has only in-frame clones and leaves some out. This table has about 50,000 clones, about 86% appearing once. Source: blood, taken at baseline. These receptors all come from a person between 30 and 80 years old with non-small cell lung cancer.

J is TRBJ2-7 and V is TRBV6-6; D is possibly TRBD2 (5 bases). Germline V gives CDR1 MNHNY, CDR2 SVGAGI (reference sequence). CDR3 size: 13 residues. V lost 7 bases to trimming and J lost 1 base, with 11 bases between them. The CDR3 protein is CASMIRTSYEQYF. In DNA, the CDR3 is TGTGCCAGCATGATCCGGACTTCCTACGAGCAGTACTTC.

V usage is TRBV5-1 and J usage is TRBJ2-7, with D tentatively TRBD2 (5 bases). The CDR3 loop spans 14 amino acids. V shed 0 bases and J shed 2 bases, with 9 bases lying between them. Per germline, CDR1 SGHRS and CDR2 YFSETQ. CDR3 in DNA: TGCGCCAGCAGCTTGGTGATGACTACCTACGAGCAGTACTTC. It is translated as CASSLVMTTYEQYF.

This sequence joins TRBV2 and TRBJ1-5; possible D gene TRBD1, 5 bases. Per germline, CDR1 SNHLY and CDR2 FYNNEI. The length of the CDR3 is 13 residues. The V end lost 6 bases, the J end lost 4 bases, and 10 bases lay between the germline ends. CDR3 coding DNA: TGTGCCAGCAGCAAGGGACCGAATCAGCCCCAGCATTTT. Encoded protein: CASSKGPNQPQHF.

A single count supports this clone. The V call is TRBV5-1, the J call TRBJ2-1; tentatively, D is TRBD1 or TRBD2 (7 bases each). CDR1 is SGHRS and CDR2 is YFSETQ in the germline V gene. Trimming took off 2 bases at V and 3 bases at J, with 27 bases between the two ends. The CDR3 covers 20 residues. The CDR3 DNA reads as TGCGCCAGCAGCTTAGGAGTCGGGACAGCTAGCGGCGGGCTCTACAATGAGCAGTTCTTC. This sequence encodes CASSLGVGTASGGLYNEQFF.

The chain links TRBV27 to TRBJ1-1; 9 bases fit TRBD1. The ends lost 6 bases at V and 3 bases at J; junction bases unmatched: 2. Germline V gene lookup returns CDR1 MNHEY and CDR2 SMNVEV (reference sequence). The CDR3 length is 13 residues. The CDR3 reads CASRGTGYTEAFF. The CDR3 DNA follows: TGTGCCAGCAGGGGGACAGGGTACACTGAAGCTTTCTTT.

This sequence joins TRBV10-3 and TRBJ2-4; 11 bases align to TRBD1. The junction had 6 bases not matched to a gene; V was cut back by 6 bases and J by 8 bases. CDR3 size: 14 residues. Germline loops: CDR1 ENHRY, CDR2 SYGVKD. DNA of the CDR3: TGTGCCATCAGGCGGGACAGGGGGGACCACATTCAGTACTTC. This encodes CAIRRDRGDHIQYF.